This T cell receptor (beta chain) was sequenced during a study of shared T cell receptors in the human thymus. Using immunoSEQ multiplex PCR, the repertoire was profiled, and TCRdb retains in-frame clones only, with some absent. This table has under 700,000 clones, around 78% appearing once. The sample was also reused in another study, on human thymus T cells. This second study says: Thymic repertoires overlap heavily among unrelated individuals, related research has reported.

The receptor was derived from a boy under two years old with a congenital heart defect. The sample comprised thymocytes.

CDR3 residues: CSVGGGNQPQHF. The CDR3 DNA sequence: TGCAGCGTTGGGGGCGGCAATCAGCCCCAGCATTTT. The gene calls are TRBV29-1 and TRBJ1-5; weak D call: TRBD1 (5 bases). The CDR3 loop spans 12 amino acids. The germline gives CDR1 SQVTM, CDR2 ANQGSEA. The V gene lost 4 bases and the J gene lost 2 bases, with 6 bases spanning the gap.